This T cell receptor (beta chain) originates from a study of PD-1 blockade in mismatch repair-deficient tumors. Across the study: Patients had approximately 11 mismatch repair-deficient cancer types, all previously treated and progressing. Study-level points and caveats: Tumor-resident clones, often absent from pretreatment blood, expanded after pembrolizumab and then contracted.

Produced via immunoSEQ multiplex PCR; TCRdb's table is partial and in-frame only. The sample has just under 80,000 clones; roughly 80% are singletons. Every patient had mismatch repair deficiency by PCR or immunohistochemistry. A few pembrolizumab responders had their TCRs sequenced. CDR3 length equals 13 residues. The junction had 0 bases not matched to a gene; V was cut back by 6 bases and J by 5 bases. In germline, CDR1 is LNHDA, CDR2 SQIVND (reference sequence). Points on this clone: Its antigen remains unknown.

The chain joins TRBV19 to TRBJ1-4, with 10 bases matching TRBD1. The sample here was peripheral blood, taken 44 weeks after starting pembrolizumab. This clonotype was sampled from an adult with mismatch repair-deficient cancer. The CDR3 nucleotides are TGTGCCAGTAGGGGACAGGGGAATGAAAAACTGTTTTTT. This encodes CASRGQGNEKLFF. The full variable domain, its missing parts supplied by reference TRBV19 and TRBJ1-4, is DGGITQSPKYLFRKEGQNVTLSCEQNLNHDAMYWYRQDPGQGLRLIYYSQIVNDFQKGDIAEGYSVSREKKESFPLTVTSAQKNPTAFYLCASRGQGNEKLFFGSGTQLSVL.